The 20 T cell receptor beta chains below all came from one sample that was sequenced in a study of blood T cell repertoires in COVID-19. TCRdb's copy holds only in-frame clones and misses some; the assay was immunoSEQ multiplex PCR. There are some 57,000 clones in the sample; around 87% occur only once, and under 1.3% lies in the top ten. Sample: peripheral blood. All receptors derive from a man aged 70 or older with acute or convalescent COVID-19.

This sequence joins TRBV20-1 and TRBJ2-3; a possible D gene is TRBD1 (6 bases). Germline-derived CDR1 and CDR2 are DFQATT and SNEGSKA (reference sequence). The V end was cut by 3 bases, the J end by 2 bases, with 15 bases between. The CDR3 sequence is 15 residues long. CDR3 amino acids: CSASRGQTYTDTQYF. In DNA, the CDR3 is TGCAGTGCTAGTAGGGGACAAACGTACACAGATACGCAGTATTTT.

CDR3 residues: CASSGTGLYSNQPQHF. CDR3 nucleotide sequence: TGTGCCAGCAGTGGAACCGGACTGTATAGCAATCAGCCCCAGCATTTT. This chain uses TRBV28 with TRBJ1-5; D is undetermined. The V end was cut by 5 bases, the J end by 0 bases, with 14 bases between. This CDR3 region has 16 residues. Germline values: CDR1 MDHEN, CDR2 SYDVKM.

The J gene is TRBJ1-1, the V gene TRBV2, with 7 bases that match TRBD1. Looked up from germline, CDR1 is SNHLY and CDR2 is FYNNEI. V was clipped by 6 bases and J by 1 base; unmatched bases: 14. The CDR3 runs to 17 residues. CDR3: CASREILFDRANTEAFF. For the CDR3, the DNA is TGTGCCAGCAGGGAAATCCTATTCGACAGGGCGAACACTGAAGCTTTCTTT.

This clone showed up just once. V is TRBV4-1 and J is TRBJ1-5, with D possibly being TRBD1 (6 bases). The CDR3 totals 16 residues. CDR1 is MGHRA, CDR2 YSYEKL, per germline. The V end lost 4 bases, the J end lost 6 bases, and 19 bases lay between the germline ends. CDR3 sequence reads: CASSPGMRGRLQPQHF. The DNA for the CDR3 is TGCGCCAGCAGCCCCGGGATGCGGGGGCGGCTTCAGCCCCAGCATTTT.

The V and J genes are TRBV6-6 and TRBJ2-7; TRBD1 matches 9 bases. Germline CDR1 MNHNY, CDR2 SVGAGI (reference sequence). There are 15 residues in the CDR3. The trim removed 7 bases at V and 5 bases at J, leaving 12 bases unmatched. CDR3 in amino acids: CASNEGQGRADEQYF. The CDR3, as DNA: TGTGCCAGCAACGAAGGACAGGGGAGGGCGGACGAGCAGTACTTC.

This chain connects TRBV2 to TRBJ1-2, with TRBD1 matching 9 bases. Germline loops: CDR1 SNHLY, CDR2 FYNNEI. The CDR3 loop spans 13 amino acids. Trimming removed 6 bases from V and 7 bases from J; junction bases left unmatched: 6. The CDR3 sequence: CASRADRGGGYTF. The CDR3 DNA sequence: TGTGCCAGCAGAGCAGACAGGGGGGGTGGCTACACCTTC.

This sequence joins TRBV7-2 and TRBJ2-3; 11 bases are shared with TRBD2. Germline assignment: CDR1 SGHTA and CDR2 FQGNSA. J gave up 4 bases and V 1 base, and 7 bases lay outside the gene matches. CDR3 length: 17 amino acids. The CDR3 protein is CASSLGASGGPSDTQYF. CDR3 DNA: TGTGCCAGCAGCTTAGGGGCTAGCGGGGGGCCATCAGATACGCAGTATTTT.

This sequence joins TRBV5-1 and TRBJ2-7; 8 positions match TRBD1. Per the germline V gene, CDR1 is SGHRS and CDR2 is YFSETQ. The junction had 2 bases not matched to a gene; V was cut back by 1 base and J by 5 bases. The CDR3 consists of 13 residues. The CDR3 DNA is TGCGCCAGCAGCTTGACAGGGGGGCACGAGCAGTACTTC. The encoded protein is CASSLTGGHEQYF.

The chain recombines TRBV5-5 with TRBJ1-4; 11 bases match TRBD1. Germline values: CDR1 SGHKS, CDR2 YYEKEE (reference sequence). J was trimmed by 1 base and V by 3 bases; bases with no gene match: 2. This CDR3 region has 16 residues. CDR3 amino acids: CASSWGQGVTNEKLFF. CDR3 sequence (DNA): TGTGCCAGCAGCTGGGGACAGGGGGTAACTAATGAAAAACTGTTTTTT.

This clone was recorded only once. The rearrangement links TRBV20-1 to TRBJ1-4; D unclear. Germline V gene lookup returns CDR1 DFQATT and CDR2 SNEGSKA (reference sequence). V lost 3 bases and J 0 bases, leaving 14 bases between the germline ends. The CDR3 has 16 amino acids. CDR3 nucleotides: TGCAGTGCTAGTAAGGTCAGGTTTGCAACTAATGAAAAACTGTTTTTT. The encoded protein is CSASKVRFATNEKLFF.

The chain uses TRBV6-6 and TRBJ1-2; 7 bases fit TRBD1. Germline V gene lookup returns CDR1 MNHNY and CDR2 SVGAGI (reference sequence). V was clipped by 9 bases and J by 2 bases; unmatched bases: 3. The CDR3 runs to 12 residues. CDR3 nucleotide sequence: TGTGCCAGTCAACAGGGGAACTATGGCTACACCTTC. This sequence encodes CASQQGNYGYTF.

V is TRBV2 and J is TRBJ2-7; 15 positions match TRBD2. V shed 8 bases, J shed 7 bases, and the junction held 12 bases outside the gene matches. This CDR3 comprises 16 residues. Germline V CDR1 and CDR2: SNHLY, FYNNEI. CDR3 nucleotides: TGTGCCAGCGCTGCCGGGACTAGCGGGGGGCGTCGGGAGCAGTACTTC. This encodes CASAAGTSGGRREQYF.

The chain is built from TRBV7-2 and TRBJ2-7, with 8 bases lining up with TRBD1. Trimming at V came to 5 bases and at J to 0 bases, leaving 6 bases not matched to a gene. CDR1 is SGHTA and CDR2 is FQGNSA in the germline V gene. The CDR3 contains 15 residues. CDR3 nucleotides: TGTGCCAGCAGCGCAACAGGGGGAGACTCCTACGAGCAGTACTTC. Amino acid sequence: CASSATGGDSYEQYF. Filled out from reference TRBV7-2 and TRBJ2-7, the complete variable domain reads GAGVSQSPSNKVTEKGKDVELRCDPISGHTALYWYRQSLGQGLEFLIYFQGNSAPDKSGLPSDRFSAERTGGSVSTLTIQRTQQEDSAVYLCASSATGGDSYEQYFGPGTRLTVT.

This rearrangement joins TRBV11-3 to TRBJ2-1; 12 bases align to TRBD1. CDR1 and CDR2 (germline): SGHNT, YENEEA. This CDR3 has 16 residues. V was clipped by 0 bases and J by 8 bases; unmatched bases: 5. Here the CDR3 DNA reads TGTGCCAGCAGCTTAGACGGGACAGGGGGCTTTTATGAGCAGTTCTTC. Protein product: CASSLDGTGGFYEQFF.

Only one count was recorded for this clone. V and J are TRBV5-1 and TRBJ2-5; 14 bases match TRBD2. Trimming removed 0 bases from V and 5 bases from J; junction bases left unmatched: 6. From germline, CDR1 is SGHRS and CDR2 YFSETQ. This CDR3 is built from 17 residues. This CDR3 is CASSLARLAGGPETQYF. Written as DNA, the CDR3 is TGCGCCAGCAGCTTGGCCCGACTAGCGGGGGGGCCGGAGACCCAGTACTTC.

CDR3 sequence reads: CASSLSLRLIRSQVNEQFF. The CDR3 DNA reads as TGTGCCAGCAGCCTTAGCCTCCGGCTAATCCGTTCCCAAGTCAATGAGCAGTTCTTC. The chain employs TRBV13 and TRBJ2-1; D remains ambiguous. The CDR3 spans 19 residues. Deletions cut 5 bases from V and 6 bases from J, with 29 bases between. The germline V gene encodes CDR1 PRHDT and CDR2 FYEKMQ (reference sequence). Complete variable domain (other parts from reference TRBV13 and TRBJ2-1): AAGVIQSPRHLIKEKRETATLKCYPIPRHDTVYWYQQGPGQDPQFLISFYEKMQSDKGSIPDRFSAQQFSDYHSELNMSSLELGDSALYFCASSLSLRLIRSQVNEQFFGPGTRLTVL.

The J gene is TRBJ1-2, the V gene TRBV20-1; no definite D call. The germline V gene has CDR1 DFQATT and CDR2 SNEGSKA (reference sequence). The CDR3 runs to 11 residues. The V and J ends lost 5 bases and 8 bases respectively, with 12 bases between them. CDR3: CSASPTGGYTF. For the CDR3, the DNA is TGCAGTGCTTCCCCGACCGGGGGCTACACCTTC.

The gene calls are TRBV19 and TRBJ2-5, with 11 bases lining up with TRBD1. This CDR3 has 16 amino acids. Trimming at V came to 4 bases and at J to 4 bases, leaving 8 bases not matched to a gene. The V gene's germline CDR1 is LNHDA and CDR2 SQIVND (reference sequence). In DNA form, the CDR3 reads TGTGCCAGTAGTAAGAGGGGACAGGGGGTCTCAGAGACCCAGTACTTC. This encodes CASSKRGQGVSETQYF.

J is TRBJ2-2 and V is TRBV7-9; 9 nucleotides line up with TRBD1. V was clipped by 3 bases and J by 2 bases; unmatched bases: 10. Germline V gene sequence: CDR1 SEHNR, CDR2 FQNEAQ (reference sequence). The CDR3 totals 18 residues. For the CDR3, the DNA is TGTGCCAGCAGCTTGACCGCCGCGACAGGGGGAAACACCGGGGAGCTGTTTTTT. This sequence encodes CASSLTAATGGNTGELFF. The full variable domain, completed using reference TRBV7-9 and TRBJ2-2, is DTGVSQNPRHKITKRGQNVTFRCDPISEHNRLYWYRQTLGQGPEFLTYFQNEAQLEKSRLLSDRFSAERPKGSFSTLEIQRTEQGDSAMYLCASSLTAATGGNTGELFFGEGSRLTVL.

As DNA, the CDR3 is TGTGCCAGCAGTTCCCTGGCGGCTGCCAAAAACATTCAGTACTTC. Translated: CASSSLAAAKNIQYF. V and J are TRBV27 and TRBJ2-4; D call uncertain. Germline V gene data show CDR1 as MNHEY and CDR2 as SMNVEV (reference sequence). V lost 4 bases to trimming and J lost 1 base, with 11 bases between them. The CDR3 consists of 15 residues.